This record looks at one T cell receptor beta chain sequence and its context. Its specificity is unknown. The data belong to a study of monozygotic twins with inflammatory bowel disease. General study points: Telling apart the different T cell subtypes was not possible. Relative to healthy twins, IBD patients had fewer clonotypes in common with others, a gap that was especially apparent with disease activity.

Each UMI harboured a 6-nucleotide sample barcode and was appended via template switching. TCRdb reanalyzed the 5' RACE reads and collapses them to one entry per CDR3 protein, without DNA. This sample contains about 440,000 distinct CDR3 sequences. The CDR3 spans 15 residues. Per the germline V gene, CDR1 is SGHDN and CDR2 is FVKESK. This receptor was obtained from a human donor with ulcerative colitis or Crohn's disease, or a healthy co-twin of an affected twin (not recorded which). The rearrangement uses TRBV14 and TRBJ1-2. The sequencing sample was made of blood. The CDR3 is CASSANLLHRYGYTF.